Below, 9 T cell receptor beta chains from the same sample are listed, as sequenced in a study of CD8+CD57+ T cells in acquired aplastic anemia. It was genomic DNA that served as the template for profiling TCR beta VDJ and CDR3. TCRdb used MiXCR to reprocess the reads, holding one entry per CDR3 protein. The data show 95,000 to 150,000 distinct CDR3 sequences, nearly 40% seen once. Individuals selected for sequencing had exhibited CD8+CD57+ cell expansion on flow cytometry. Sequenced material: sorted CD4+, CD8+, or CD8+CD57+ T cells (not recorded which) from PBMCs. Receptors were obtained from a human donor with aplastic anemia.

This clonotype was counted many times. The chain recombines TRBV9 with TRBJ2-2; D unclear. The CDR3 length is 14 residues. The germline V gene encodes CDR1 SGDLS and CDR2 YYNGEE. V lost 0 bases to trimming and J lost 7 bases, with 10 bases between them. The CDR3 DNA follows: TGTGCCAGCAGCGTAGGGTGGGCGGTCGGGGAGCTGTTTTTT. As protein: CASSVGWAVGELFF.

In its sample, this clonotype was seen many times. V is TRBV9 and J is TRBJ1-3, with D hard to call. Looked up from germline, CDR1 is SGDLS and CDR2 is YYNGEE. The CDR3 is 13 residues long. Trimming removed 0 bases at V and 6 bases at J, with 7 bases between. For the CDR3, the DNA is TGTGCCAGCAGCGTAGAAAATGAAAACACCATATATTTT. Protein product: CASSVENENTIYF.

This clonotype was observed at least ten times. The chain is built from TRBV5-1 and TRBJ1-1; D gene uncertain. The V end lost 4 bases, the J end lost 0 bases, and 10 bases lay between the germline ends. This CDR3 is built from 14 residues. Germline-derived CDR1 and CDR2 are SGHRS and YFSETQ. The CDR3 coding sequence is TGCGCCAGCAGCGAATCTGCACTGAACACTGAAGCTTTCTTT. Translation: CASSESALNTEAFF.

To note about this clonotype: Given a much more abundant clone one base away, this may be a read error. The chain combines TRBV6-5 with TRBJ2-3; D ambiguous. This CDR3 contains 14 residues. With 4 bases removed from V and 4 bases from J, the gap between germline ends came to 12 bases. Germline V gene sequence: CDR1 MNHEY, CDR2 SVGAGI. CDR3 DNA sequence: TGTGCCAGCAGTTGCTCAGGTGCAGCAGATACGCAGTATTTT. This sequence encodes CASSCSGAADTQYF.

J is TRBJ2-5 and V is TRBV19; D might be TRBD1 (6 bases). The CDR3 covers 15 residues. Germline-derived CDR1 and CDR2 are LNHDA and SQIVND (reference sequence). The germline V and J ends were trimmed by 5 bases and 5 bases, with 18 bases remaining between them. The DNA of the CDR3 is TGTGCCAGTAGTTCCTCTATATTGGGGGCGGAGACCCAGTACTTC. It yields the protein CASSSSILGAETQYF. The variable domain in full, with the rest retrieved from reference TRBV19 and TRBJ2-5, is DGGITQSPKYLFRKEGQNVTLSCEQNLNHDAMYWYRQDPGQGLRLIYYSQIVNDFQKGDIAEGYSVSREKKESFPLTVTSAQKNPTAFYLCASSSSILGAETQYFGPGTRLLVL.

The chain is built from TRBV29-1 and TRBJ1-3; unclear D gene. Trimming took 1 base from V and 14 from J, leaving 3 bases between them. Looked up from germline, CDR1 is SQVTM and CDR2 is ANQGSEA. The CDR3 covers 8 residues. The CDR3 DNA reads TGCAGCGTTGAAGGGGTATATTTT. Protein product: CSVEGVYF.

The table lists this clonotype with a few counts. This chain joins TRBV10-3 and TRBJ1-1, with D possibly matching TRBD1 (5 bases). Per the germline V gene, CDR1 is ENHRY and CDR2 is SYGVKD. The CDR3 loop spans 16 amino acids. Trimming left V 6 bases short and J 4 bases short, with 21 bases between. In DNA, the CDR3 is TGTGCCATCAGGACGGGACCGAGAACCCAACTCACTGAAGCTTTCTTT. Its translation is CAIRTGPRTQLTEAFF.

This clonotype was observed at least ten times. The rearrangement joins TRBV5-1 to TRBJ1-3; TRBD1 matches 10 bases. With V trimmed by 4 bases and J by 10 bases, 8 bases remained unmatched. The germline CDR1 and CDR2 sequences are SGHRS and YFSETQ. This CDR3 region has 14 residues. CDR3 region: CASSRDRGRKTIYF. The CDR3 DNA follows: TGCGCCAGCAGCAGGGACAGGGGCCGGAAAACCATATATTTT.

A few counts support this clonotype. The rearrangement joins TRBV28 to TRBJ1-3; a possible D gene is TRBD1 (6 bases). The CDR3 loop spans 15 amino acids. V was clipped by 5 bases and J by 4 bases, with 15 bases between them. Germline V gene data show CDR1 as MDHEN and CDR2 as SYDVKM. CDR3 sequence (DNA): TGTGCCAGCAGTCCAGGGGAGGGGACAGGAAACACCATATATTTT. Its translation: CASSPGEGTGNTIYF.